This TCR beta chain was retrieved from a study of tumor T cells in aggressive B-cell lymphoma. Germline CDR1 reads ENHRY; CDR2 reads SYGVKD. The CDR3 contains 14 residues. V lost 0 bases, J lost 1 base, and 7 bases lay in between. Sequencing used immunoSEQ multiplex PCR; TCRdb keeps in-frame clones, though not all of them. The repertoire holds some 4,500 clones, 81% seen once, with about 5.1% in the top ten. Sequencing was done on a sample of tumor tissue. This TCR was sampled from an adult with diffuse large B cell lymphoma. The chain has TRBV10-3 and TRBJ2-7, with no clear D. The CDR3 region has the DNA TGTGCCATCAGTGAGTCGGGCAGTTCCTACGAGCAGTACTTC. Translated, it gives CAISESGSSYEQYF.